This TCR beta chain originates from a study of response to subunit inactivated influenza vaccine (dated by TCRdb to about 2018). Turning to the overall study: To follow how T cells responded to a trivalent subunit inactivated influenza vaccine, the researchers relied on deep quantitative profiling of the T cell receptor repertoire. Findings and caveats that apply to the study as a whole: The authors proposed that each seasonal influenza vaccination may bring in only a limited number of new T cells.

Details on this clonotype: Its cognate antigen has yet to be identified. Per-base qualities were not stored, and no clone one base away is much larger.

As encoded in the germline V gene (reference sequence), CDR1 is DFQATT while CDR2 is SNEGSKA. Measured from the cysteine to the phenylalanine, the CDR3 is 11 residues long. Just the 33-base CDR3 DNA is kept, in frame starting at base 1. The library was obtained by RT-PCR. Sequencing relied on an Illumina HiSeq 2500. The raw public data were reprocessed by TCRdb itself: fastp quality trimming at Q25, MiXCR clonotype calling, in-frame beta chains only. Rows matching on CDR3 protein sequence are summarized as one entry with the most common DNA and genes. Recorded for this sample are 500,000 to 750,000 distinct CDR3 sequences; 11% to 15% of them occurred a single time. The ten largest clones take up roughly 10% of the sample.

The receptor comes from a man over 45 who received an inactivated influenza vaccine. Donor details come from another sample of the same person, matched by shared clones. The chain was built from TRBV20-1 and TRBJ2-5, with a weak D call of TRBD2 (5 bases match). Sequenced here: PBMCs from blood, sampled roughly 13 days after vaccination. The CDR3 corresponds to CSQRHQETQYF. Here is the DNA: TGCAGCCAGCGGCACCAAGAGACCCAGTACTTC.